This T cell receptor beta chain derives from a study of shared clonotypes between healthy human individuals. Profiling relied on immunoSEQ multiplex PCR, and the TCRdb table lists in-frame clones only, not all of them. This sample has about 1.9 million clones, with 90% to 95% found just once. Study outcomes and limitations: Despite large depth, sorted-subset datasets appeared incompletely sequenced. The study found lower generation probabilities in non-shared clonotypes than in those shared by all four donors.

CD45RO negativity and positive selection for CCR7 defined naive CD8 cells, a population that excluded terminally differentiated effector memory CD45RA+ cells. There were only Caucasian adults among the donors, and all lived in Nashville, Tennessee. In regard to this clone: The antigen is undetermined.

V was trimmed by 2 bases and J by 0 bases, leaving 17 bases between them. The length of the CDR3 is 17 residues. Germline values: CDR1 SGDLS, CDR2 YYNGEE. This TCR derives from a man between 18 and 29 years old in good health. Some clones in this sample may be carry-over from other donors' samples. Sequencing used naive CD8+ T cells from PBMCs. The chain couples TRBV9 to TRBJ1-1; a possible D gene is TRBD1 (6 bases). CDR3 amino acids: CASSVSGGIKVNTEAFF. DNA for the CDR3: TGTGCCAGCAGCGTCTCGGGGGGCATAAAGGTGAACACTGAAGCTTTCTTT. The whole variable domain, filled in from reference TRBV9 and TRBJ1-1, reads DSGVTQTPKHLITATGQRVTLRCSPRSGDLSVYWYQQSLDQGLQFLIQYYNGEERAKGNILERFSAQQFPDLHSELNLSSLELGDSALYFCASSVSGGIKVNTEAFFGQGTRLTVV.